This T cell receptor beta chain is from a study of T cells in Graves' hyperthyroidism and ophthalmopathy (dated by TCRdb to the late 2010s). Background on the whole study: Peripheral blood was sampled at the time of initial diagnosis, prior to any treatment. According to the paper, TCR Vbeta CDR3 sequencing was carried out on about 140 peripheral blood samples, which came from over 40 ophthalmopathy, under 85 hyperthyroidism and about 17 progressor patients. After sampling, hyperthyroidism patients received methimazole starting at 30 mg daily, and ophthalmopathy patients received high-dose intravenous methylprednisolone. To identify TCR V-J signatures that set the groups apart, the researchers used a discovery cohort of 90 to 100 patients, made up of 43 with Graves' ophthalmopathy and about 60 with stable Graves' hyperthyroidism. The study also compared thyroid tissue and blood T-cell repertoires from roughly 6 Graves' hyperthyroidism patients. Prospective prediction of ophthalmopathy was tested in an independent validation cohort of 18 to 20 hyperthyroidism patients and 17 patients who later progressed to ophthalmopathy. For training and testing, the approximately 92 patients in the discovery cohort were randomly divided in a 7:3 ratio. What the work shows at the level of the full study, not this receptor alone: During validation, the model predicted progression to ophthalmopathy a median of roughly six months ahead of onset, with around 71% sensitivity and 72% to 80% specificity. Ophthalmopathy was separated from stable hyperthyroidism by a 13 V-J signature model, with about 88% sensitivity and 81% to 82% specificity obtained in cross-validation and 80%/75% obtained in testing. Most expanded thyroid clonotypes (frequency above 0.001) were also found in blood, which suggests that blood repertoires may mirror thyroid immune responses. Sample size was not statistically predetermined, and investigators were not blinded to group allocation.

Ophthalmopathy patients had moderately to severely active disease, with a Clinical Activity Score of 3 or more, a NOSPECS grade of 4 or more, and a disease duration of less than 3 months. The study excluded patients with uncontrolled infections, other autoimmune diseases, pregnancy or lactation. Clinical symptoms, serum thyroxine and TRAb, thyroid ultrasound, and orbital computed tomography formed the basis for the diagnoses. PBMCs were isolated from about 9 ml of fresh peripheral blood by Ficoll-Paque density gradient centrifugation. Trizol reagent was used to extract total RNA, and RNA quality was then checked on an Agilent 2100 Bioanalyzer. This clonotype occurred a few times. Its antigen specificity is not known. No per-base quality is available; no much larger clone lies one base away. Reading from cysteine to phenylalanine, the CDR3 counts 13 amino acids. Only the CDR3 DNA is retained, 39 bases long and in frame from the first base. V is clipped by 0 bases and J by 5 bases, and the sequence between their germline boundaries is 8 bases long. From a lookup of the germline V gene, CDR1 and CDR2 are LGHNA and YNFKEQ.

The TCR beta CDR3 regions were amplified from the RNA transcripts. For the first round of RT-PCR on the TCR CDR3, the HTBI primer set was used together with the Qiagen OneStep RT-PCR kit. The libraries were constructed in a second round of multiplex PCR and then size-selected and purified. Libraries were sequenced paired-end with 100 bp reads on an Illumina HiSeq2000. As for how the authors treated the data: SOAPnuke was used to process the raw data, with reads discarded if the reads contained adapters or uncalled bases, had a mean Phred below 15, or lacked an exact constant-primer or identifier match. High-quality paired reads were merged with COPE v1.2.5, and unique nucleotide sequences were defined as clonotypes. MiTCR v1.1 was used to align the clonotypes against IMGT TRBV, TRBD and TRBJ reference segments. The analysis included only V-J combinations with a frequency above 0.0001, which together covered 99% to 99.2% of the repertoires. A TCS score was defined as the ratio of F50 (clonal expansion) to E x V (chaos), with BLOSUM62-based TCRdist applied between CDR3 peptides within each V-J. Welch's t-statistics and random forest reduced around 520 V-J features to roughly 13, which were used in a naive Bayes classifier (R e1071). TCRdb reprocessed the public reads (quality trimming at Q25 with fastp, clone calling with MiXCR) and kept in-frame beta chains. Here each entry gathers all rows of one CDR3 protein and keeps the most common genes and DNA. The V and J calls, along with clone size, are taken from TCRdb and not from the paper's own processing. Here the sample has around 600,000 distinct CDR3 sequences; around 14% occur a single time. The ten largest clones capture around 7% of the sample.

Source material: blood. The receptor chain draws on TRBV4-2 and TRBJ2-7, with the D segment possibly TRBD1 or TRBD2, each aligning over 5 bases. The sequence was obtained from a woman aged 18-29 years with Graves' ophthalmopathy. At the DNA level, the sequence is TGTGCCAGCAGCCAAGATTGGGGACACGAGCAGTACTTC. Its protein is CASSQDWGHEQYF.